The clone carrying this TCR beta chain was found many times. Antigen specificity is unknown. The data derive from a study of identical twins. Study conclusions and caveats: Monozygotic twin pairs showed more out-of-frame TCR alpha sharing than models estimated. Whereas memory repertoires showed no such difference, abundant cord blood beta clonotypes carried fewer insertions. Sharing of beta out-of-frame sequences by twins showed a weaker excess.

CDR3 size: 15 residues. Germline loops: CDR1 SQVTM, CDR2 ANQGSEA. V was pared by 7 bases and J by 8 bases, with 15 bases of the junction left unmatched. It was template switching that added a universal primer site, and there were unique molecular identifiers on the cDNA. TCRdb redid the calling of the 5' RACE reads with MiXCR, one entry per CDR3 protein. The table records roughly 1.6 million distinct CDR3 sequences, about 30% of them present only once. The source is a newborn girl in good health. The sequencing input was cord blood. This chain uses TRBV29-1 with TRBJ2-4, with 9 bases lining up with TRBD2. The DNA of the CDR3 is TGCAGCGCAACCAACGCGGCTAGCGGGGCGGACATTCAGTACTTC. Amino acid sequence: CSATNAASGADIQYF. Based on the CDR3 plus reference TRBV29-1 and TRBJ2-4, the full variable domain is SAVISQKPSRDICQRGTSLTIQCQVDSQVTMMFWYRQQPGQSLTLIATANQGSEATYESGFVIDKFPISRPNLTFSTLTVSNMSPEDSSIYLCSATNAASGADIQYFGAGTRLSVL.